This TCR beta chain is drawn from a study of long-term antiretroviral therapy in people with HIV. Per germline, CDR1 SGHAT and CDR2 FQNNGV. The CDR3 runs 16 residues. With V trimmed by 4 bases and J by 0 bases, 8 bases remained unmatched. HIV-positive participants all received treatment in the United States. An immunoSEQ assay, version v3.0, was performed at survey level. Clones were sequenced by immunoSEQ multiplex PCR, and TCRdb holds only the in-frame ones, with some missing. The data show approximately 33,000 clones, 80% to 90% seen once. The receptor was isolated from a young man with HIV. Source: unsorted PBMCs, taken 0.8 years before starting antiretroviral therapy. This sequence joins TRBV11-2 and TRBJ1-2, with TRBD1 matching 7 bases. For the CDR3, the DNA is TGTGCCAGCAGCTCCCCCGGCCAGGGGGCTAACTATGGCTACACCTTC. This encodes CASSSPGQGANYGYTF.